The 19 T cell receptor beta chains listed next were all sequenced from one sample in a study of regulatory T cells in long-lasting Graves disease. According to the study, TCR beta libraries were built with iRepertoire HTBI primers and CDR3-region Arm-PCR. TCRdb passed the multiplex PCR reads through MiXCR, listing each CDR3 protein once. Of 200,000 to 250,000 distinct CDR3 sequences in the sample, about 17% are singletons; the top ten hold approximately 20%. Documented time point: newly diagnosed GD, antithyroid drugs for less than 3 months. RNA extracted from PBMCs served as the sequencing template. The sample was peripheral blood mononuclear cells (PBMCs), taken at new diagnosis, from a patient treated with antithyroid drugs. The receptors were sampled from a female donor with Graves disease.

In the case of this clonotype: A read error is possible here, since a much larger clone lies one base away. The chain recombines TRBV6-2 or TRBV6-3 with TRBJ2-2, with a tentative D call TRBD2 (6 bases). This CDR3 has 16 residues. Germline CDR1 MNHEY, CDR2 SVGEGT. As DNA, the CDR3 is TGTCCCAGCAAACCAGATGTCGGGGGAAACACCGGGGAGCTGTTTTTT. Translated: CPSKPDVGGNTGELFF.

This clonotype was detected many times. The J gene is TRBJ1-6, the V gene TRBV19; D is unclear. The CDR3 loop spans 15 amino acids. V was shortened by 7 bases and J by 7 bases, with 17 bases between the two germline ends. Germline assignment: CDR1 LNHDA and CDR2 SQIVND (reference sequence). The CDR3 bases are TGTGCCAGTACCAAGACAACGCCGGAGAATTCACCCCTCCACTTT. Translation gives CASTKTTPENSPLHF.

This clonotype has a count of ten or more. The junction departs from germline at one end; a sequencing error may be responsible. The CDR3 region is CSVEDSGRAHRDF. The CDR3 DNA follows: TGCAGCGTTGAAGATAGCGGGAGGGCCCATCGGGACTTC. V and J are TRBV29-1 and TRBJ2-7; 11 nucleotides agree with TRBD2. CDR1 and CDR2 from the germline V gene are SQVTM and ANQGSEA. The CDR3 is 13 amino acids.

Many counts were recorded for this clonotype. The gene calls are TRBV3-1 and TRBJ1-2; TRBD1 is a possible D gene (6 bases). Germline CDR1 and CDR2: LGHDT and YNNKEL (reference sequence). The length of the CDR3 is 16 residues. V was trimmed by 1 base and J by 1 base, leaving 13 bases between them. The DNA of the CDR3 is TGTGCCAGCAGCCAAGCGTACAGGGCAGATAACTATGGCTACACCTTC. Protein product: CASSQAYRADNYGYTF.

This clonotype came up many times. CDR3 region: CASSEPLNGRQETQYF. The CDR3 nucleotides read TGTGCCAGCAGTGAACCGCTCAACGGGAGGCAAGAGACCCAGTACTTC. The chain joins TRBV6-1 to TRBJ2-5; 7 bases are a match to TRBD2. Trimming at V came to 2 bases and at J to 2 bases, leaving 8 bases not matched to a gene. This CDR3 has 16 amino acids. Germline V gene data show CDR1 as MNHNS and CDR2 as SASEGT.

The rearrangement links TRBV19 to TRBJ2-7; no firm D call. CDR1 is LNHDA, CDR2 SQIVND, per germline (reference sequence). V shed 3 bases and J shed 0 bases, with 9 bases lying between them. The CDR3 loop spans 14 amino acids. The CDR3 sequence is CASSMQSTSYEQYF. CDR3 in DNA: TGTGCCAGTAGTATGCAGAGTACCTCCTACGAGCAGTACTTC.

Ten or more counts support this clonotype. The V and J genes are TRBV5-1 and TRBJ2-1; 8 bases are a match to TRBD2. The germline V gene has CDR1 SGHRS and CDR2 YFSETQ. This CDR3 comprises 14 residues. The V segment lost 7 bases and the J segment 3 bases; nucleotides outside the gene matches: 6. CDR3 residues: CASWEAGGYNEQFF. The CDR3 DNA sequence: TGCGCCAGCTGGGAGGCGGGGGGCTACAATGAGCAGTTCTTC. The entire variable domain, with the rest obtained from reference TRBV5-1 and TRBJ2-1, is as follows: KAGVTQTPRYLIKTRGQQVTLSCSPISGHRSVSWYQQTPGQGLQFLFEYFSETQRNKGNFPGRFSGRQFSNSRSEMNVSTLELGDSALYLCASWEAGGYNEQFFGPGTRLTVL.

This clonotype was seen at least ten times. The rearrangement uses TRBV6-1 and TRBJ1-2; no clear D gene. Germline values: CDR1 MNHNS, CDR2 SASEGT. Trimming shortened V by 8 bases and J by 8 bases, and 24 bases separated the two germline ends. The CDR3 sequence is 15 residues long. The CDR3 spells CASLDGFEIPGGYTF. The CDR3 DNA reads as TGTGCCAGCTTGGACGGATTTGAGATTCCCGGCGGCTACACCTTC.

The sample holds many counts of this clonotype. The rearrangement uses TRBV7-2 and TRBJ2-3, with D hard to call. This CDR3 is 16 amino acids long. Germline lookup yields CDR1 SGHTA and CDR2 FQGNSA. V was trimmed by 4 bases and J by 0 bases, leaving 14 bases between them. CDR3: CASSSLSGQSTDTQYF. For the CDR3, the DNA is TGTGCCAGCAGCTCCCTGTCCGGGCAAAGCACAGATACGCAGTATTTT.

The rearrangement uses TRBV5-1 and TRBJ1-3, with D possibly being TRBD1 (6 bases). Germline CDR1 is SGHRS and CDR2 is YFSETQ. V was shortened by 4 bases and J by 2 bases, with 13 bases between the two germline ends. The CDR3 runs 15 residues. The DNA for the CDR3 is TGCGCCAGCAGCCCGTGGGGGCAGACTGGAAACACCATATATTTT. It is translated as CASSPWGQTGNTIYF.

The J gene is TRBJ2-1, the V gene TRBV2; 10 nucleotides match TRBD2. In germline, CDR1 is SNHLY, CDR2 FYNNEI. The CDR3 is made up of 16 amino acids. J was trimmed by 5 bases and V by 4 bases; bases with no gene match: 8. In DNA, the CDR3 is TGTGCCAGCAGTGTGGCTAGCGGGAGTGGTAACAATGAGCAGTTCTTC. Amino acids: CASSVASGSGNNEQFF.

V usage is TRBV2 and J usage is TRBJ1-4, with D possibly TRBD1 on 5 matching bases. The CDR3 sequence is 15 residues long. The germline V gene has CDR1 SNHLY and CDR2 FYNNEI. V was shortened by 6 bases and J by 1 base, with 12 bases between the two germline ends. The CDR3 DNA sequence: TGTGCCAGCAGCCCCTCTGACAGAACTAATGAAAAACTGTTTTTT. This encodes CASSPSDRTNEKLFF. Full variable domain (rest looked up from reference TRBV2 and TRBJ1-4): EPEVTQTPSHQVTQMGQEVILRCVPISNHLYFYWYRQILGQKVEFLVSFYNNEISEKSEIFDDQFSVERPDGSNFTLKIRSTKLEDSAMYFCASSPSDRTNEKLFFGSGTQLSVL.

This clonotype showed up many times. V is TRBV11-2 and J is TRBJ2-7; D remains unclear. The CDR3 extends over 12 amino acids. V was shortened by 8 bases and J by 5 bases, with 13 bases between the two germline ends. CDR1 is SGHAT and CDR2 is FQNNGV in the germline V gene. The CDR3 sequence is CASGKTLDEQYF. CDR3 in DNA: TGTGCCAGCGGAAAGACTCTGGACGAGCAGTACTTC.

This clonotype was found many times. For the CDR3, the DNA is TGTGCCAGCAGCTTAGAAGGCAGGGGGTGGACTGAAGCTTTCTTT. Its translation: CASSLEGRGWTEAFF. The chain employs TRBV7-2 and TRBJ1-1; 7 positions match TRBD1. The V gene's germline CDR1 is SGHTA and CDR2 FQGNSA. This CDR3 comprises 15 residues. V trimming: 1 base; J trimming: 5 bases; junction bases outside the gene matches: 7.

The sample holds many counts of this clonotype. The chain couples TRBV3-1 to TRBJ2-1; 12 bases match TRBD2. The germline V gene has CDR1 LGHDT and CDR2 YNNKEL (reference sequence). V shed 2 bases and J 7 bases; nucleotides not matched to a gene: 9. This CDR3 has 17 residues. DNA for the CDR3: TGTGCCAGCAGCCAAAGGCTAGCGGGAGGGTCGGGAAATGAGCAGTTCTTC. Translating gives CASSQRLAGGSGNEQFF.

This clonotype has just a few counts. The V gene is TRBV20-1, the J gene TRBJ2-7; D is possibly TRBD1 or TRBD2 (6 bases each). The germline V gene has CDR1 DFQATT and CDR2 SNEGSKA (reference sequence). The ends were cut back, 6 bases at V and 3 bases at J, with 12 bases in the middle. The CDR3 contains 12 residues. In DNA form, the CDR3 reads TGCAGTGCAGGAGGGACAAGCTACGAGCAGTACTTC. This gives the protein CSAGGTSYEQYF.

The table lists this clonotype with many counts. The chain employs TRBV28 and TRBJ2-4; tentative D call: TRBD1 (6 bases). Germline assignment: CDR1 MDHEN and CDR2 SYDVKM. V lost 3 bases and J 0 bases, leaving 12 bases between the germline ends. CDR3 length equals 16 residues. CDR3 coding DNA: TGTGCCAGCAGTTTCGGGGACACACTAGCCAAAAACATTCAGTACTTC. It codes for CASSFGDTLAKNIQYF.

This clonotype was recorded at least ten times. The rearrangement joins TRBV28 to TRBJ2-4; D gene unclear. The germline gives CDR1 MDHEN, CDR2 SYDVKM. The CDR3 runs to 14 residues. V dropped 8 bases and J dropped 4 bases, with 15 bases sitting between them. The CDR3 bases are TGTGCCAGCCTCCCGGTGGGCACGAAAAACATTCAGTACTTC. It encodes CASLPVGTKNIQYF.

This clonotype has a count of ten or more. This chain links TRBV13 with TRBJ2-2; D is possibly TRBD2 (6 bases). V gave up 4 bases and J gave up 7 bases, with 10 bases separating them. The germline V gene has CDR1 PRHDT and CDR2 FYEKMQ (reference sequence). CDR3 length: 13 amino acids. Here the CDR3 reads CASSSRGGGELFF. The CDR3 nucleotides read TGTGCCAGCAGCTCTCGGGGAGGCGGGGAGCTGTTTTTT. Supplemented by reference TRBV13 and TRBJ2-2, the full variable domain reads AAGVIQSPRHLIKEKRETATLKCYPIPRHDTVYWYQQGPGQDPQFLISFYEKMQSDKGSIPDRFSAQQFSDYHSELNMSSLELGDSALYFCASSSRGGGELFFGEGSRLTVL.